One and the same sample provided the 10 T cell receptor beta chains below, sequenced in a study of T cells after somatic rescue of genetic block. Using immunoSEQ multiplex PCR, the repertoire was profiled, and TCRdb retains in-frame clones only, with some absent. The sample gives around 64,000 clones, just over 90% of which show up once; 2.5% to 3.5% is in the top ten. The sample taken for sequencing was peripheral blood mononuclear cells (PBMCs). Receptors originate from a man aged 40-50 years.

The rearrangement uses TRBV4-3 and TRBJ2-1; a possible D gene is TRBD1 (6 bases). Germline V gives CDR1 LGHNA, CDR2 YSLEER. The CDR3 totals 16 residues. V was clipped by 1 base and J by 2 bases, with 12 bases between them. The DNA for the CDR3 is TGCGCCAGCAGCCAAGCGTACAGGGTGACCTACAATGAGCAGTTCTTC. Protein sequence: CASSQAYRVTYNEQFF.

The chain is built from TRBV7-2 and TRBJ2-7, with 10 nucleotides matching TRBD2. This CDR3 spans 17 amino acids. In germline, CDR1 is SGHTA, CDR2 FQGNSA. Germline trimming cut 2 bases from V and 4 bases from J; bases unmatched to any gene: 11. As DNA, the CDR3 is TGTGCCAGCAGCTTACTAGGTAGCGGGAGGATACGGTACGAGCAGTACTTC. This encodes CASSLLGSGRIRYEQYF.

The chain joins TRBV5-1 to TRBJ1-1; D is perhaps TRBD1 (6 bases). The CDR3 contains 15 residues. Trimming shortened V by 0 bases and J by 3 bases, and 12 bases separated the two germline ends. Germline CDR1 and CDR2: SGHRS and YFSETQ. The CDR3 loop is CASSLEPGADTEAFF. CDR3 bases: TGCGCCAGCAGCTTGGAACCGGGGGCTGACACTGAAGCTTTCTTT.

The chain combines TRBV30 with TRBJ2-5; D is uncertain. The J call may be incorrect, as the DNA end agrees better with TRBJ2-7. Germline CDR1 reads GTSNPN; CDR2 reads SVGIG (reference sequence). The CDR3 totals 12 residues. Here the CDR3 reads CAWSVDRYEQYF. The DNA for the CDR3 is TGTGCCTGGAGTGTAGACCGCTACGAGCAGTACTTC.

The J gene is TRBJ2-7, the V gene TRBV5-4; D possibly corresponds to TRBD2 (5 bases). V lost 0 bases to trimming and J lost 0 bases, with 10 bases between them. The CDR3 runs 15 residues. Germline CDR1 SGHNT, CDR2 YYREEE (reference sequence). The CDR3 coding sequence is TGTGCCAGCAGCTTGGGGTCGGGAAGCTCCTACGAGCAGTACTTC. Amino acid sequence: CASSLGSGSSYEQYF.

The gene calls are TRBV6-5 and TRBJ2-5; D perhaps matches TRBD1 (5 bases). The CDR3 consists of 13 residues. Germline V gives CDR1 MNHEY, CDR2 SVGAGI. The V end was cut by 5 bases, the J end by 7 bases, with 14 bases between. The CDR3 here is CASSPRTSGTQYF. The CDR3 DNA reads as TGTGCCAGCAGTCCTCGGACATCGGGGACCCAGTACTTC.

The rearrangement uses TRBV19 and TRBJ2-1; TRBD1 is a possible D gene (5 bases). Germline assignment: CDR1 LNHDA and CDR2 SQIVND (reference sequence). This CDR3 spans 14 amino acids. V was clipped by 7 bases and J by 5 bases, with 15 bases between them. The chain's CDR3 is CASKQDLVNNEQFF. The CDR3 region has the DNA TGTGCCAGTAAACAGGACCTGGTGAACAATGAGCAGTTCTTC.

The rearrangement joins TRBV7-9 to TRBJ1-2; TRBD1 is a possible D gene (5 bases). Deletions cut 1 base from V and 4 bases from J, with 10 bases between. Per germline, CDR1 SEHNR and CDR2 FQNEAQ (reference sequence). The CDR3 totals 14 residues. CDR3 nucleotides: TGTGCCAGCAGCTTAGTTGGGGCGTTCTATGGCTACACCTTC. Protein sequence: CASSLVGAFYGYTF.

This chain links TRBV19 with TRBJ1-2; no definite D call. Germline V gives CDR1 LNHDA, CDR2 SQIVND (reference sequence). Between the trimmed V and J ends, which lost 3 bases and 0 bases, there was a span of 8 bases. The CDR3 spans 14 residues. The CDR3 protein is CASSIVSPNYGYTF. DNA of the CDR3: TGTGCCAGTAGTATTGTCAGTCCTAACTATGGCTACACCTTC.

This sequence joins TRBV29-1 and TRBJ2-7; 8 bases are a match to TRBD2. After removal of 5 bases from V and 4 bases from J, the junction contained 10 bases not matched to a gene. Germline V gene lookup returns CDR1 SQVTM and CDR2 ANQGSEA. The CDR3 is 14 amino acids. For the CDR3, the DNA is TGCAGCGTTACCTCGGGGGGGAGGAAGTACGAGCAGTACTTC. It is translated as CSVTSGGRKYEQYF.